This T cell receptor (beta chain) was sequenced in a study of cytomegalovirus exposure and HLA in healthy donors. Germline V gene sequence: CDR1 SGHKS, CDR2 YYEKEE (reference sequence). This CDR3 is built from 15 residues. With 1 base clipped from V and 4 bases from J, the junction kept 5 bases outside the gene matches. 13 Jbeta primers and 60 Vbeta primers were used for the PCR. Produced via immunoSEQ multiplex PCR; TCRdb's table is partial and in-frame only. The table has around 160,000 clones, 75% to 80% seen once. This clone is a singleton in its sample. This TCR was sampled from a man in his fifties or sixties in good health and CMV-seropositive. Sample: PBMCs. The chain recombines TRBV5-5 with TRBJ1-5; 7 bases agree with TRBD1. The chain's CDR3 is CASSLRQGENQPQHF. Written as DNA, the CDR3 is TGTGCCAGCAGCTTGAGGCAGGGGGAAAATCAGCCCCAGCATTTT.